This T cell receptor (beta chain) was sequenced for a study of T cell repertoires in cytomegalovirus infection. Study details: CMV infection plus the matching HLA type was flagged by public TCR beta signatures. Study observations and caveats: The study found HLA-C-restricted CMV-specific TCR beta clonotypes dominating the ex vivo response. Carriage of CMV together with the relevant HLA was identifiable through cumulative public TCR beta family frequency.

TCRdb redid the calling of the reads with MiXCR, one entry per CDR3 protein. The table lists 150,000 to 200,000 distinct CDR3 sequences, approximately 19% of them singletons. Note on this clonotype: What it binds is not known.

Sequencing was done on a sample of PBMCs. The origin of this receptor is a human donor in good health (CMV status not recorded). Some clones in this sample may be carry-over from other donors' samples.

The chain's CDR3 is CASSGGHRSGNTIYF. The CDR3 DNA sequence: TGTGCCAGCAGCGGCGGACATCGATCTGGAAACACCATATATTTT. This chain joins TRBV11-2 and TRBJ1-3, with D perhaps matching TRBD1 (5 bases). The CDR3 totals 15 residues. The ends were cut back, 5 bases at V and 1 base at J, with 12 bases in the middle. Germline-derived CDR1 and CDR2 are SGHAT and FQNNGV.